This T cell receptor beta chain was found in a study of a mutant IDH1 vaccine in newly diagnosed glioma. Study-wide background: Vaccinations, eight in total, occurred in weeks 1, 3, 5, 7, 11, 15, 19, 23. Patients were started on vaccination 4-6 weeks after radiotherapy alone, or with temozolomide cycles. Earlier treatment was radiotherapy, temozolomide, or both, with most getting both. Whole-study findings and limits: Vaccine-induced responses were seen in about 93% of patients, spanning several MHC alleles.

The method was immunoSEQ multiplex PCR; TCRdb's version includes in-frame clones alone and lacks a portion of them. This sample has about 55,000 clones, with around 80% found just once. On this clone itself: Antigen: not known.

CDR3 size: 16 residues. With 3 bases removed from V and 4 bases from J, the gap between germline ends came to 13 bases. Germline values: CDR1 LNHDA, CDR2 SQIVND (reference sequence). The time point: week 23, last vaccination. Topical imiquimod accompanied each vaccine dose, which consisted of 300 ug of mutant IDH1 20-mer peptide. V usage is TRBV19 and J usage is TRBJ1-6; TRBD1 might be the D (5 bases). This TCR derives from a man aged 35 to 55 with glioma. Sequenced material: PBMCs, taken from a glioma patient whose treatment included an IDH1 peptide vaccine. CDR3 protein: CASSMFRGTYNSPLHF. CDR3 bases: TGTGCCAGTAGTATGTTTAGGGGCACATATAATTCACCCCTCCACTTT.